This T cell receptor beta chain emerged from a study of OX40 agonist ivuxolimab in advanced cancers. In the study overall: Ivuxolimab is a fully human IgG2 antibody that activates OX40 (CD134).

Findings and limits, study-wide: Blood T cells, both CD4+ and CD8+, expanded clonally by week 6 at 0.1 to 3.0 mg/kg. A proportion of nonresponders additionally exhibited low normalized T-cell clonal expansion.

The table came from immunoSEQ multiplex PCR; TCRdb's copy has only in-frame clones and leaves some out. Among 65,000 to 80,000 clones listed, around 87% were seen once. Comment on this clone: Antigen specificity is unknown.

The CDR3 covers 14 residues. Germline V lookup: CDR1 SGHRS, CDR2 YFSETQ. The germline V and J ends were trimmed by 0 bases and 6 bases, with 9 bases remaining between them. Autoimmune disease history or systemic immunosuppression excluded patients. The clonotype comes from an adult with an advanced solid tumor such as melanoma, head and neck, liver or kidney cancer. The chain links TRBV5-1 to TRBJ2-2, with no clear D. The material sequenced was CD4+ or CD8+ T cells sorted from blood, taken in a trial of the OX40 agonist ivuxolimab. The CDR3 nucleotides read TGCGCCAGCAGCTTGGAGGGCTTCGCCGGGGAGCTGTTTTTT. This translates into CASSLEGFAGELFF.